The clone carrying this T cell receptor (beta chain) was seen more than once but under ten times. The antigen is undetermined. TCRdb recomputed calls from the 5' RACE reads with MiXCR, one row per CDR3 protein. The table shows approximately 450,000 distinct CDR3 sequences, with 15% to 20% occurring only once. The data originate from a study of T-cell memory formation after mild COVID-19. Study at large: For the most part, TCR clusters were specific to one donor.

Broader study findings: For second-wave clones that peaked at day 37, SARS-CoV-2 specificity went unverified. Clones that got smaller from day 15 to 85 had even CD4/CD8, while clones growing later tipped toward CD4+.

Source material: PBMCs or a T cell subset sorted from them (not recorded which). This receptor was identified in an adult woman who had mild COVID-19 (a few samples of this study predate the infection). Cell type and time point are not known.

CDR3 nucleotides: TGTGCCAGCTCACTAGCCGCATCCCAGGGATTCGCCTACAATGAGCAGTTCTTC. It encodes CASSLAASQGFAYNEQFF. This rearrangement joins TRBV18 to TRBJ2-1, with TRBD1 as a possible D gene (5 bases). This CDR3 has 18 amino acids. V was cut by 4 bases and J by 2 bases, with 21 bases left in between. Germline V gene sequence: CDR1 KGHSH, CDR2 LQKENI.